Sequencing of this T cell receptor (beta chain) was carried out in a study of T cells in Graves' hyperthyroidism and ophthalmopathy. This clonotype came up a few times. Subjects aged 18 to 65 presented with newly diagnosed hyperthyroidism of less than 2 months' duration. From RNA transcripts, TCR beta CDR3 regions were amplified. With the HTBI primer set, the TCR CDR3 went through a first round of RT-PCR. TCRdb fed the multiplex PCR reads into MiXCR, producing one record per CDR3 protein. The sample lists about 560,000 distinct CDR3 sequences; approximately 15% were seen once. Looked up from germline, CDR1 is LGHDT and CDR2 is YNNKEL (reference sequence). The V segment lost 8 bases and the J segment 5 bases; nucleotides outside the gene matches: 10. CDR3 length: 16 amino acids.

This sequence originates from a woman aged 18 to 35 with Graves' hyperthyroidism. This chain links TRBV3-1 with TRBJ2-3, with 13 nucleotides matching TRBD2. Sequencing was performed on blood. CDR3 coding DNA: TGTGCCAGCGACTTACTAGCGGGGGGGCCCGGAGATACGCAGTATTTT. Protein product: CASDLLAGGPGDTQYF.